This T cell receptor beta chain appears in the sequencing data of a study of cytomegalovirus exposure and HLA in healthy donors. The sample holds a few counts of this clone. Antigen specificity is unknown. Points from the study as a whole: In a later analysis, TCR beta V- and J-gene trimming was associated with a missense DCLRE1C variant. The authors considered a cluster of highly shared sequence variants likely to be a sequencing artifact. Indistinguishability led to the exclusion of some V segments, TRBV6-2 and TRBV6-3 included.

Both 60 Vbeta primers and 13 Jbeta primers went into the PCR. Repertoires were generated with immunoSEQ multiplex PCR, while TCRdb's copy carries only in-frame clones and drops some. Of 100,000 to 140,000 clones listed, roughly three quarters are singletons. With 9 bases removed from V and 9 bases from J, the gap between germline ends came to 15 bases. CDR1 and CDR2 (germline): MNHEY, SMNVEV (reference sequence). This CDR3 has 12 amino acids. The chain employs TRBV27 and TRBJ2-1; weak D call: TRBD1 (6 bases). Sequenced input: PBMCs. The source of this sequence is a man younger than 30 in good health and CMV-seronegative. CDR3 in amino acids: CARTYRDREQFF. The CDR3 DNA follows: TGTGCCAGGACCTACAGGGATCGTGAGCAGTTCTTC.